The 8 T cell receptor beta chains given below trace back to one sample, sequenced in a study of blood T cell repertoires in COVID-19. Here immunoSEQ multiplex PCR was the method, and the copy in TCRdb shows in-frame clones only, minus some. The sample carries approximately 180,000 clones, 70% to 85% recorded once. The sequenced sample was PBMCs or T cells enriched from blood (not recorded which). The source is a man in his fifties who had recovered from COVID-19.

The gene calls are TRBV5-1 and TRBJ2-3, with D maybe TRBD2 (6 bases). Germline loops: CDR1 SGHRS, CDR2 YFSETQ. The CDR3 is 16 amino acids. Trimming cost V 3 bases and J 1 base, with 15 bases left between them. CDR3 in amino acids: CASSSRGQRGTDTQYF. As DNA, the CDR3 is TGCGCCAGCAGCTCCCGTGGGCAGCGGGGCACAGATACGCAGTATTTT. Full variable domain (remainder filled in from reference TRBV5-1 and TRBJ2-3): KAGVTQTPRYLIKTRGQQVTLSCSPISGHRSVSWYQQTPGQGLQFLFEYFSETQRNKGNFPGRFSGRQFSNSRSEMNVSTLELGDSALYLCASSSRGQRGTDTQYFGPGTRLTVL.

V and J are TRBV7-2 and TRBJ1-1, with TRBD1 as a possible D gene (6 bases). The CDR3 runs to 14 residues. Germline V lookup: CDR1 SGHTA, CDR2 FQGNSA. Trimming left V 8 bases short and J 0 bases short, with 13 bases between. DNA for the CDR3: TGTGCCAGCCACCCTACAGGGTTGAACACTGAAGCTTTCTTT. Protein: CASHPTGLNTEAFF.

The CDR3: CASSLQGENNEQFF. CDR3 bases: TGTGCCAGCAGCTTGCAGGGGGAGAACAATGAGCAGTTCTTC. The genes are TRBV5-4 and TRBJ2-1; 7 bases align to TRBD1. CDR3 length equals 14 residues. Germline trimming cut 1 base from V and 5 bases from J; bases unmatched to any gene: 3. Germline V lookup: CDR1 SGHNT, CDR2 YYREEE (reference sequence).

The J gene is TRBJ1-5, the V gene TRBV18; D is unresolved. Per the germline V gene, CDR1 is KGHSH and CDR2 is LQKENI. CDR3 length: 14 residues. V lost 0 bases to trimming and J lost 1 base, with 4 bases between them. The CDR3 sequence is CASSPPGSNQPQHF. CDR3 in DNA: TGTGCCAGCTCACCACCGGGCAGCAATCAGCCCCAGCATTTT.

There are many counts of this clone. V gene TRBV14 combines with J gene TRBJ2-5; 8 bases line up with TRBD1. This CDR3 is built from 16 residues. V trimming: 3 bases; J trimming: 3 bases; junction bases outside the gene matches: 9. Germline values: CDR1 SGHDN, CDR2 FVKESK. The DNA of the CDR3 is TGTGCCAGCAGCCACCGACAGGGGTCGATCGAAGAGACCCAGTACTTC. This translates into CASSHRQGSIEETQYF. Full variable domain (missing parts from reference TRBV14 and TRBJ2-5): EAGVTQFPSHSVIEKGQTVTLRCDPISGHDNLYWYRRVMGKEIKFLLHFVKESKQDESGMPNNRFLAERTGGTYSTLKVQPAELEDSGVYFCASSHRQGSIEETQYFGPGTRLLVL.

The rearrangement links TRBV11-2 to TRBJ2-1; possibly TRBD1 for D (6 bases). V was shortened by 5 bases and J by 6 bases, with 23 bases between the two germline ends. The length of the CDR3 is 17 residues. Germline assignment: CDR1 SGHAT and CDR2 FQNNGV. CDR3 DNA: TGTGCCAGCAGCGCGAGACAGGTGACGCTGCGCGGCAATGAGCAGTTCTTC. Its translation is CASSARQVTLRGNEQFF.

CDR3 in DNA: TGTGCCAGTAGTATCGCTCAAAACAACCACTATGGCTACACCTTC. Protein: CASSIAQNNHYGYTF. The chain uses TRBV19 and TRBJ1-2; D gene unclear. V dropped 3 bases and J dropped 3 bases, with 14 bases sitting between them. This CDR3 contains 15 residues. In germline, CDR1 is LNHDA, CDR2 SQIVND (reference sequence).

The chain joins TRBV30 to TRBJ2-5; a weak D match, TRBD2 (6 bases). Looked up from germline, CDR1 is GTSNPN and CDR2 is SVGIG (reference sequence). Trimming removed 1 base at V and 4 bases at J, with 19 bases between. This CDR3 contains 16 residues. The CDR3 protein is CAWSAPLRGGVETQYF. The CDR3 DNA follows: TGTGCCTGGAGTGCTCCCCTTAGGGGAGGAGTAGAGACCCAGTACTTC.